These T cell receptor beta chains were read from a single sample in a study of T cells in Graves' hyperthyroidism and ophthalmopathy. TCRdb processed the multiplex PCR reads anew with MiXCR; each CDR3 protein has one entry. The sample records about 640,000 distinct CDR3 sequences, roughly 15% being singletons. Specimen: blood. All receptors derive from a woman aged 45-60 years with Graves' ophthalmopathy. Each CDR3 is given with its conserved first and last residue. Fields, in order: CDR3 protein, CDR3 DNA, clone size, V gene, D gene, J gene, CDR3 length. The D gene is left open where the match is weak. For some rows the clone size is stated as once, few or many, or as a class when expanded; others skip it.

cdr3_aa: CASSGSGDSYEQYF
cdr3_nt: TGTGCCAGCAGTGGGTCAGGGGACTCCTACGAGCAGTACTTC
clone_size: many
v_call: TRBV27
d_call: .
j_call: TRBJ2-7
cdr3_length: 14

cdr3_aa: CASSQVTGPYGYTF
cdr3_nt: TGTGCCAGCAGCCAAGTAACAGGGCCGTATGGCTACACCTTC
clone_size: .
v_call: TRBV14
d_call: .
j_call: TRBJ1-2
cdr3_length: 14

cdr3_aa: CATSDSGAADTQYF
cdr3_nt: TGTGCCACCAGTGATTCGGGAGCGGCAGATACGCAGTATTTT
clone_size: many
v_call: TRBV24-1
d_call: .
j_call: TRBJ2-3
cdr3_length: 14

cdr3_aa: CASSEVGGRVGELFF
cdr3_nt: TGTGCCAGCAGTGAAGTGGGGGGTCGTGTCGGGGAGCTGTTTTTT
clone_size: many
v_call: TRBV2
d_call: .
j_call: TRBJ2-2
cdr3_length: 15

cdr3_aa: CASSTGTRGVNEQFF
cdr3_nt: TGCGCCAGCAGCACCGGGACTAGGGGGGTGAATGAGCAGTTCTTC
clone_size: many
v_call: TRBV5-1
d_call: TRBD2
j_call: TRBJ2-1
cdr3_length: 15

cdr3_aa: CASSEGIGTGYGYTF
cdr3_nt: TGTGCCAGCAGTGAAGGGATCGGGACAGGGTATGGCTACACCTTC
clone_size: many
v_call: TRBV6-1
d_call: TRBD1
j_call: TRBJ1-2
cdr3_length: 15

cdr3_aa: CASSVGDRADNEKLFF
cdr3_nt: TGTGCCAGCAGCGTGGGGGACAGGGCCGATAATGAAAAACTGTTTTTT
clone_size: many
v_call: TRBV9
d_call: TRBD1
j_call: TRBJ1-4
cdr3_length: 16

cdr3_aa: CASGGGQGAQGYTF
cdr3_nt: TGTGCCAGCGGGGGAGGACAGGGGGCGCAGGGCTACACCTTC
clone_size: .
v_call: TRBV28
d_call: TRBD1
j_call: TRBJ1-2
cdr3_length: 14

cdr3_aa: CSAWDRELGEQYF
cdr3_nt: TGCAGTGCTTGGGACAGGGAATTAGGCGAGCAGTACTTC
clone_size: many
v_call: TRBV20-1
d_call: TRBD1
j_call: TRBJ2-7
cdr3_length: 13

cdr3_aa: CSARDPGPAGEQYF
cdr3_nt: TGCAGTGCTAGAGATCCGGGACCAGCGGGGGAGCAGTACTTC
clone_size: many
v_call: TRBV20-1
d_call: TRBD2
j_call: TRBJ2-7
cdr3_length: 14

cdr3_aa: CASIVRGNTEAFF
cdr3_nt: TGTGCCAGCATCGTTCGGGGAAACACTGAAGCTTTCTTT
clone_size: few
v_call: TRBV6-1
d_call: .
j_call: TRBJ1-1
cdr3_length: 13

cdr3_aa: CASNTDRDSNQPQHF
cdr3_nt: TGTGCCAGCAATACGGACCGAGATAGCAATCAGCCCCAGCATTTT
clone_size: many
v_call: TRBV2
d_call: .
j_call: TRBJ1-5
cdr3_length: 15

cdr3_aa: CASSTRQGTSSYNEQFF
cdr3_nt: TGCGCCAGCAGCACCCGACAGGGAACTAGCTCCTACAATGAGCAGTTCTTC
clone_size: few
v_call: TRBV5-1
d_call: TRBD1
j_call: TRBJ2-1
cdr3_length: 17

cdr3_aa: CSAVNGFTGELFF
cdr3_nt: TGCAGTGCCGTAAACGGGTTCACCGGGGAGCTGTTTTTT
clone_size: once
v_call: TRBV20-1
d_call: .
j_call: TRBJ2-2
cdr3_length: 13

cdr3_aa: CASSLELAAAYEQYF
cdr3_nt: TGTGCCAGCAGCTTAGAGCTAGCGGCCGCCTACGAGCAGTACTTC
clone_size: many
v_call: TRBV11-2
d_call: TRBD2
j_call: TRBJ2-7
cdr3_length: 15

cdr3_aa: CASSFSGSFYEQYF
cdr3_nt: TGTGCCAGCAGTTTTAGTGGATCTTTCTACGAGCAGTACTTC
clone_size: many
v_call: TRBV28
d_call: .
j_call: TRBJ2-7
cdr3_length: 14

cdr3_aa: CASSPLTGSNEKLFF
cdr3_nt: TGTGCCAGCAGTCCTTTGACAGGGTCTAATGAAAAACTGTTTTTT
clone_size: .
v_call: TRBV28
d_call: TRBD1
j_call: TRBJ1-4
cdr3_length: 15